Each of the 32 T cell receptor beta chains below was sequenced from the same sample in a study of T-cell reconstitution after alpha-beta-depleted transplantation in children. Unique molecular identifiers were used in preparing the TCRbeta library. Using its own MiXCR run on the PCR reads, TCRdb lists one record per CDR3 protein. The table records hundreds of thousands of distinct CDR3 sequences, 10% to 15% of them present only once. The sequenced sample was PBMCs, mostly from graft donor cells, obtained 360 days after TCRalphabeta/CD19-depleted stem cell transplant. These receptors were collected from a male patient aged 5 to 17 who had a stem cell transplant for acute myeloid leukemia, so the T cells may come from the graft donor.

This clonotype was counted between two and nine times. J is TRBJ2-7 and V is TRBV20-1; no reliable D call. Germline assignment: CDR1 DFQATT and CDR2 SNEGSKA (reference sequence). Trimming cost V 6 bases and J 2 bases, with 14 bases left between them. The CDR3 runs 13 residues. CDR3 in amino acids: CSARSRSAYEQYF. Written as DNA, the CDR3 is TGCAGTGCCAGGTCGCGGTCCGCCTACGAGCAGTACTTC.

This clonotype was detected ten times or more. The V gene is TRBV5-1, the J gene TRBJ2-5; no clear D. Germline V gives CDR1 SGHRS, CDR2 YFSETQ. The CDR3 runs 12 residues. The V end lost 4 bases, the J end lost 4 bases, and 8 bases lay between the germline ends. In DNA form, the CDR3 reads TGCGCCAGCAGCCGGGCCCGAGAGACCCAGTACTTC. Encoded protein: CASSRARETQYF.

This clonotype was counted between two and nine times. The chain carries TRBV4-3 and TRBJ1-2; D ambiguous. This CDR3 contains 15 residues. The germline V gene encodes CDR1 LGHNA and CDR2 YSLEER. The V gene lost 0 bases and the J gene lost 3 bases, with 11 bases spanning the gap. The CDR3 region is CASSQEWGSDYGYTF. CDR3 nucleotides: TGCGCCAGCAGCCAAGAATGGGGAAGCGACTATGGCTACACCTTC.

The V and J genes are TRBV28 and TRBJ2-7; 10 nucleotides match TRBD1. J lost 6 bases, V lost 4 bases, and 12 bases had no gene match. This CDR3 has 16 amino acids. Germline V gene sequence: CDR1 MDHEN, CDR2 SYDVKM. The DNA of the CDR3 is TGTGCCAGCAGTTCTCCATCCGGGACAGGGGTAGGCGAGCAGTACTTC. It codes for CASSSPSGTGVGEQYF. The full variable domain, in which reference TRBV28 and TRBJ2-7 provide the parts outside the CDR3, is DVKVTQSSRYLVKRTGEKVFLECVQDMDHENMFWYRQDPGLGLRLIYFSYDVKMKEKGDIPEGYSVSREKKERFSLILESASTNQTSMYLCASSSPSGTGVGEQYFGPGTRLTVT.

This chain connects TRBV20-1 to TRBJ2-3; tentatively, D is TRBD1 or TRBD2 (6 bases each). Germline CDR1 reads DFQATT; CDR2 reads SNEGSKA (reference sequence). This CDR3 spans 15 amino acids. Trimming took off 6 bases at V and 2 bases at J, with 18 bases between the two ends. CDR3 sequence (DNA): TGCAGTGCCAGATGGGGCCGGGGGCTCACAGATACGCAGTATTTT. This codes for CSARWGRGLTDTQYF.

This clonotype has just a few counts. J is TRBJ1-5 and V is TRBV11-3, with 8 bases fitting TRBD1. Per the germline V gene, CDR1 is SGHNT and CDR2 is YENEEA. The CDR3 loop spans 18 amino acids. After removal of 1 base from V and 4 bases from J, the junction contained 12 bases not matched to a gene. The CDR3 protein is CASSLGYFRTGLNQPQHF. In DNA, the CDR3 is TGTGCCAGCAGCTTAGGATACTTTCGGACAGGGCTTAATCAGCCCCAGCATTTT.

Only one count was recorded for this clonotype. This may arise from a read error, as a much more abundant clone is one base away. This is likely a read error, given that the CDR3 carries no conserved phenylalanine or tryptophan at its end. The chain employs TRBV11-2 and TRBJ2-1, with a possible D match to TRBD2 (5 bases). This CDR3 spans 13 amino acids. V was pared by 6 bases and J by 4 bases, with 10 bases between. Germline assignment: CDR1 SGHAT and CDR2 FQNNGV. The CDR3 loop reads CASSRTAYNEQFC. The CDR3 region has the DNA TGTGCCAGCAGTCGGACTGCTTACAATGAGCAGTTCTGC.

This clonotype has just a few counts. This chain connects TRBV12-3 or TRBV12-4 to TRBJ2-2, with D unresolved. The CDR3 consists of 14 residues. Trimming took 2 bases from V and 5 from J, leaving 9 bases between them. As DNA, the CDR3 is TGTGCCAGCAGTTTAATCACCCCAACCGGGGAGCTGTTTTTT. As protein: CASSLITPTGELFF.

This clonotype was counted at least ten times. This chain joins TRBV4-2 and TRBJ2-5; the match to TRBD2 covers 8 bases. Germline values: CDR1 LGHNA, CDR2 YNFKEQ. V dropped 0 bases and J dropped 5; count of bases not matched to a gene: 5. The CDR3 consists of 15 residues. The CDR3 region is CASSQEGASGETQYF. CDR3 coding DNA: TGTGCCAGCAGCCAAGAAGGGGCTAGCGGGGAGACCCAGTACTTC.

The CDR3 protein is CASSLVLGGHEQYF. Here the CDR3 DNA reads TGTGCCAGCAGCTTAGTACTCGGGGGCCACGAGCAGTACTTC. V and J are TRBV7-6 and TRBJ2-7, with D tentatively TRBD1 or TRBD2 (6 bases each). The CDR3 length is 14 residues. V lost 1 base, J lost 5 bases, and 12 bases lay in between. The germline V gene encodes CDR1 SGHVS and CDR2 FNYEAQ.

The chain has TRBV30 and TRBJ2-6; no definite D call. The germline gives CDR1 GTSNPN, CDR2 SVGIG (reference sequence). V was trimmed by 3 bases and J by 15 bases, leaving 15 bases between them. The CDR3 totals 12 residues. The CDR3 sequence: CAWRTGPTGLTF. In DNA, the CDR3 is TGTGCCTGGAGGACCGGTCCCACTGGCCTGACTTTC.

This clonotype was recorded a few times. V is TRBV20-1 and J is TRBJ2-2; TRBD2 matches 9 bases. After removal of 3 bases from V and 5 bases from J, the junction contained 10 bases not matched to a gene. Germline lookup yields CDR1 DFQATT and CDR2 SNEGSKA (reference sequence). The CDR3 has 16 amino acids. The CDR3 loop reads CSARAPSGTWTGELFF. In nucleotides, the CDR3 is TGCAGTGCTAGGGCTCCTAGCGGGACATGGACCGGGGAGCTGTTTTTT.

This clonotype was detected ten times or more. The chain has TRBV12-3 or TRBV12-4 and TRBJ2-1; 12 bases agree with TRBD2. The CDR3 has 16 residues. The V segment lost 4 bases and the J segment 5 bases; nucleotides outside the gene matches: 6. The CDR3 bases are TGTGCCAGCAGTTCGCGACTAGCGGGAGTACACAATGAGCAGTTCTTC. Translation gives CASSSRLAGVHNEQFF.

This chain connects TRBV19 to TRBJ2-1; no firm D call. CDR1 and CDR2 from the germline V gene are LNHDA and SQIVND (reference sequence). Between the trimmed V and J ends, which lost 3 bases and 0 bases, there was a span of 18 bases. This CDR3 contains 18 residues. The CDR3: CASSMAPVWSSSYNEQFF. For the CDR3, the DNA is TGTGCCAGTAGTATGGCCCCGGTTTGGAGTAGCTCCTACAATGAGCAGTTCTTC.

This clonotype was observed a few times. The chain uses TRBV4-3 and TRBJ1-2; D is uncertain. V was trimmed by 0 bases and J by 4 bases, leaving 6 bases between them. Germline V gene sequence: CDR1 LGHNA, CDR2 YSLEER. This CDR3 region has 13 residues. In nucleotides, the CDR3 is TGCGCCAGCAGCCAAGAGGGTCGCTATGGCTACACCTTC. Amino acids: CASSQEGRYGYTF.

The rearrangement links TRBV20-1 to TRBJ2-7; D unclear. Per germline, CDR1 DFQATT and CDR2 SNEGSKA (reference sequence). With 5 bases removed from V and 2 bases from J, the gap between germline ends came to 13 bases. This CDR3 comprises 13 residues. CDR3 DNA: TGCAGTGCTCCCCGGGTAGTGGCCTACGAGCAGTACTTC. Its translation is CSAPRVVAYEQYF.

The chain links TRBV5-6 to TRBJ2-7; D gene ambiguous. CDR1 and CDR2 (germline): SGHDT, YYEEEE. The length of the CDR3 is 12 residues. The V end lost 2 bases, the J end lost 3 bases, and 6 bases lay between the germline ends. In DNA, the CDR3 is TGTGCCAGCAGCTTCCGGTACTACGAGCAGTACTTC. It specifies CASSFRYYEQYF.

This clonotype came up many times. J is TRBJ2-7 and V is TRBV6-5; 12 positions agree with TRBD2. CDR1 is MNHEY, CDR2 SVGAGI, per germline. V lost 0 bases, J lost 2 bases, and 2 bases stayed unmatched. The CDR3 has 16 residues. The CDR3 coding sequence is TGTGCCAGCAGTTACTCCGGACTAGCGGGGACCTACGAGCAGTACTTC. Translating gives CASSYSGLAGTYEQYF.

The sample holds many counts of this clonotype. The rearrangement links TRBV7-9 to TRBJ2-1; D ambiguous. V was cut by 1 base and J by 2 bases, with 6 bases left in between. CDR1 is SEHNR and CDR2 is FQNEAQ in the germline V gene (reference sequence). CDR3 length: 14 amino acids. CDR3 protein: CASSLEWTYNEQFF. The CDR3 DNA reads TGTGCCAGCAGCTTAGAGTGGACCTACAATGAGCAGTTCTTC.

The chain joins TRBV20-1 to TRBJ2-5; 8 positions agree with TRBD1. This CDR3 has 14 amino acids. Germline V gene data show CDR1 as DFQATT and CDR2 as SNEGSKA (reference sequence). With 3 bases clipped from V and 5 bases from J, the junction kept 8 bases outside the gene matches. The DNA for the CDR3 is TGCAGTGCTAGCGGACAGGGATCCTCGGAGACCCAGTACTTC. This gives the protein CSASGQGSSETQYF.

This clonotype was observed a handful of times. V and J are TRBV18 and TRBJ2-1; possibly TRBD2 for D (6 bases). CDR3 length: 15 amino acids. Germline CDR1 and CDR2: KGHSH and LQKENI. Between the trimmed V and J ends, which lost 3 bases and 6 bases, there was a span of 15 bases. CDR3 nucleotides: TGTGCCAGCTCACCCCCGACTAGAAGTCGCAATGAGCAGTTCTTC. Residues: CASSPPTRSRNEQFF.

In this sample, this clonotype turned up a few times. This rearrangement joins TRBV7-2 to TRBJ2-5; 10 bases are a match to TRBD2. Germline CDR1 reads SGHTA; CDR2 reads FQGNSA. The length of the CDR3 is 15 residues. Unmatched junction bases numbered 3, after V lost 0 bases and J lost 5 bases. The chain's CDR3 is CASSLASTSGETQYF. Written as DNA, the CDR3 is TGTGCCAGCAGCTTAGCCTCGACTAGCGGGGAGACCCAGTACTTC.

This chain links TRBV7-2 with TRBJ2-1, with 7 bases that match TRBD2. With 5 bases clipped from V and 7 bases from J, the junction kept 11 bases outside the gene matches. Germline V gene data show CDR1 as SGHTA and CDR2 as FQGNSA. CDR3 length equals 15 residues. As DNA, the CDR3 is TGTGCCAGCAGCCGAGACCGACTAGCTCGGAATGAGCAGTTCTTC. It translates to CASSRDRLARNEQFF.

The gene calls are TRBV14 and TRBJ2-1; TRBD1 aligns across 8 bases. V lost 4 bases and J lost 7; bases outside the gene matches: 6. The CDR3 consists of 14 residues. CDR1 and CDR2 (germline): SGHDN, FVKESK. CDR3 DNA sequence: TGTGCCAGCAGCCCAGGGGGCGCGGGAAATGAGCAGTTCTTC. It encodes CASSPGGAGNEQFF. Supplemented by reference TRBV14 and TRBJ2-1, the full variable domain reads EAGVTQFPSHSVIEKGQTVTLRCDPISGHDNLYWYRRVMGKEIKFLLHFVKESKQDESGMPNNRFLAERTGGTYSTLKVQPAELEDSGVYFCASSPGGAGNEQFFGPGTRLTVL.

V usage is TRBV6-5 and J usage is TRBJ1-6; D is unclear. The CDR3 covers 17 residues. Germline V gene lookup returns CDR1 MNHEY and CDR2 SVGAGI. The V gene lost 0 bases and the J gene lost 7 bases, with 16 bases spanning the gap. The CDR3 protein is CASSYSPLLAGNSPLHF. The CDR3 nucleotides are TGTGCCAGCAGTTACTCCCCCCTGTTGGCCGGGAATTCACCCCTCCACTTT.

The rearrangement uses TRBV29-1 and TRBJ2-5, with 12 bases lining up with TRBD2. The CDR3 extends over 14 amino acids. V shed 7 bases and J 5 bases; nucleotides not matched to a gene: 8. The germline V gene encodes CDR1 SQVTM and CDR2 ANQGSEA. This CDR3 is CSGILAGGGETQYF. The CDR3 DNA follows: TGCAGCGGTATACTAGCGGGAGGTGGGGAGACCCAGTACTTC.

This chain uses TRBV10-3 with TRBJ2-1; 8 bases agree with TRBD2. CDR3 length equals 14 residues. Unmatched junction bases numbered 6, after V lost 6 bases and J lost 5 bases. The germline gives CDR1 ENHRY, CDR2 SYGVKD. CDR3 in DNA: TGTGCCATCAGCGGGAGGGCTAATGACAATGAGCAGTTCTTC. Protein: CAISGRANDNEQFF.

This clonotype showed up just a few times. CDR3 coding DNA: TGTGCCAGCAGCCAAGATATAGGGCAGTCCTACGAGCAGTACTTC. Translated, it gives CASSQDIGQSYEQYF. V and J are TRBV14 and TRBJ2-7; the D is unclear. Germline values: CDR1 SGHDN, CDR2 FVKESK. The CDR3 runs 15 residues. V lost 0 bases and J 1 base, leaving 10 bases between the germline ends.

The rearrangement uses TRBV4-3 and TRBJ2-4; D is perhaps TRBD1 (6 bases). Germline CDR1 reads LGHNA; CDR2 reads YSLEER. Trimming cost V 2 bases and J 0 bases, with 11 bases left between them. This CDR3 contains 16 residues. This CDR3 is CASSQQRTVAKNIQYF. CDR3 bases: TGCGCCAGCAGCCAACAACGGACAGTAGCCAAAAACATTCAGTACTTC.

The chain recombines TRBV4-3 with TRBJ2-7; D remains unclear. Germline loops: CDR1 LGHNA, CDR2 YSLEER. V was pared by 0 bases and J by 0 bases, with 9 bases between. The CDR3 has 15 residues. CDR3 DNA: TGCGCCAGCAGCCAAGATCGGCCCCTCTCCTACGAGCAGTACTTC. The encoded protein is CASSQDRPLSYEQYF.

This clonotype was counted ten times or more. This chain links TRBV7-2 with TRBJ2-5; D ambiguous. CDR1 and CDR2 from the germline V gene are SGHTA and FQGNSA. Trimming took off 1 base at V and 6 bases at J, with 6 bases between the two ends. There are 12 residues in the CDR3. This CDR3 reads CASSLGQKTQYF. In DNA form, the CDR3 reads TGTGCCAGCAGCTTAGGTCAGAAGACCCAGTACTTC.

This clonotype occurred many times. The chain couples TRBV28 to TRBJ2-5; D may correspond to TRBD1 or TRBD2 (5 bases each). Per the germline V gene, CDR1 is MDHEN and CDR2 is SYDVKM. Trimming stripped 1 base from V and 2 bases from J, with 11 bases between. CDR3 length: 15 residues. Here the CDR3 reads CASSLSGTVQETQYF. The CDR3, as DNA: TGTGCCAGCAGTTTATCTGGGACCGTTCAAGAGACCCAGTACTTC.